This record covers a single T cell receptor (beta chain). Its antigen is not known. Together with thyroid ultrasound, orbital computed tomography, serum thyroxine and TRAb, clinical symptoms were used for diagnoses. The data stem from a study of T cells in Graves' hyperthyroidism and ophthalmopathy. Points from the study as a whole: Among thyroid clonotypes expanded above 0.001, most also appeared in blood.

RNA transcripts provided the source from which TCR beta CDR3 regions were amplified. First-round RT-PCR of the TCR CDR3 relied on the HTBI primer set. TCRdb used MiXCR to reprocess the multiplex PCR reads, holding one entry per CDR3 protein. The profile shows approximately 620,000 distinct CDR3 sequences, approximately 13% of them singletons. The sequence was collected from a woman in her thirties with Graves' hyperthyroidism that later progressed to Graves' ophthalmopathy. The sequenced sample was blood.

The CDR3: CASSQDRVAPTYEQYF. DNA of the CDR3: TGCGCCAGCAGCCAAGATAGAGTAGCGCCGACCTACGAGCAGTACTTC. The chain uses TRBV4-1 and TRBJ2-7; possibly TRBD2 for D (5 bases). Trimming took 0 bases from V and 2 from J, leaving 14 bases between them. This CDR3 contains 16 residues. The germline CDR1 and CDR2 sequences are MGHRA and YSYEKL.